One T cell receptor (beta chain) is described in this entry. Its antigen is unknown. The data were obtained in a study of cytomegalovirus exposure and HLA in healthy donors. Study-wide context: Among about 200 million T cells, an earlier analysis found roughly 110 million unique TCR beta sequences. Study results and limitations: Previous analysis showed most TCR beta V segments were productive about 87% or about 30% of the time. An apparent linkage of common viral pathogens to several of the most significant clusters emerged in a later analysis.

Primers for the PCR totalled 60 Vbeta and 13 Jbeta. In the authors' methods: An analysis that came later counted roughly 80 million unique TCR beta chains, 10 million to 12 million shared. The data were produced by immunoSEQ multiplex PCR, yet TCRdb's version contains in-frame clones alone and is incomplete. The DNA gave D and trimming, while V, J and clone size come from that table. Recorded for this sample: 100,000 to 150,000 clones. Germline V gene lookup returns CDR1 SGHTA and CDR2 FQGTGA. After removal of 4 bases from V and 7 bases from J, the junction contained 13 bases not matched to a gene. The CDR3 consists of 18 residues.

V gene TRBV7-3 combines with J gene TRBJ2-1, with 13 bases lining up with TRBD2. Sequenced: PBMCs. This TCR was recovered from a woman between 40 and 55 years old in good health and CMV-seropositive. CDR3 in DNA: TGTGCCAGCAGCTCCGTAGGTCCGACTAGCGGGAGGCGGAATGAGCAGTTCTTC. The encoded protein is CASSSVGPTSGRRNEQFF.